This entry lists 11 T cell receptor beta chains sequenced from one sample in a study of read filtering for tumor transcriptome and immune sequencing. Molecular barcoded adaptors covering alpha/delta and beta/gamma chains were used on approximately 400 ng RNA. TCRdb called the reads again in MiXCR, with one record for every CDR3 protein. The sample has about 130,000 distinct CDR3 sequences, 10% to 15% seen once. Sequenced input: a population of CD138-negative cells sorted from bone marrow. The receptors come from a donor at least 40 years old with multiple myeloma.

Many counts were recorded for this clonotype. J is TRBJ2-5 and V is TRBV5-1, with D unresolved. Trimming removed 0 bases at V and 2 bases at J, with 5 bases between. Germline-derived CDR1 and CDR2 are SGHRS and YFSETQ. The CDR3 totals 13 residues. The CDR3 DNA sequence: TGCGCCAGCAGCTTGGCCTATCAAGAGACCCAGTACTTC. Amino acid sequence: CASSLAYQETQYF.

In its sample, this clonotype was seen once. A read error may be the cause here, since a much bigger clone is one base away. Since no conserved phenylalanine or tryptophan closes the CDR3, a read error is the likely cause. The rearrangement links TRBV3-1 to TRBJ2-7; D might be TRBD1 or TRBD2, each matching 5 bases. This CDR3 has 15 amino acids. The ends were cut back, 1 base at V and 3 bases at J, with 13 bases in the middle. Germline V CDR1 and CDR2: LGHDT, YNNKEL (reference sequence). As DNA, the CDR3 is TGTGCCAGCAGCCAAGCCGGGACGGCCAACTACGAGCAGTACCTC. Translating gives CASSQAGTANYEQYL.

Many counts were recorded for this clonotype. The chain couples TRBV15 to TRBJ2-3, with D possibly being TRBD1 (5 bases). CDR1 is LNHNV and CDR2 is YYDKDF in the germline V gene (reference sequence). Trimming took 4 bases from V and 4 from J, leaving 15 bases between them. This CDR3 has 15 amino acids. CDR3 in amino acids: CATSTGLGVADTQYF. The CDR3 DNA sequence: TGTGCCACCAGCACAGGGTTAGGCGTAGCAGATACGCAGTATTTT.

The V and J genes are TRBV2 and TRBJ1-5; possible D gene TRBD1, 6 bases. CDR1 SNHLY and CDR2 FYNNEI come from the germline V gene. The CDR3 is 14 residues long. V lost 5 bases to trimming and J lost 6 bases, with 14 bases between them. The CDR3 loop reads CASSIRGGSQPQHF. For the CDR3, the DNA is TGTGCCAGCAGTATCAGGGGAGGGAGTCAGCCCCAGCATTTT.

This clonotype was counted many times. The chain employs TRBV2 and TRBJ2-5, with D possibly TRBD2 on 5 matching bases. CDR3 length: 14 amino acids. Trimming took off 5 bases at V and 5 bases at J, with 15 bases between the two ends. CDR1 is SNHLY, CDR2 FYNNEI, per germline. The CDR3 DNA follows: TGTGCCAGCAGTTACAGCCCCAGGAGGGAGACCCAGTACTTC. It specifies CASSYSPRRETQYF.

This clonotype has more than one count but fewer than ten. The CDR3 DNA sequence: TGCGCCAGCAGCCAAGACTCAGGGCTATCTAGCGGCTACACCTTC. As protein: CASSQDSGLSSGYTF. V is TRBV4-1 and J is TRBJ1-2, with D perhaps matching TRBD1 (5 bases). V lost 0 bases, J lost 8 bases, and 16 bases lay in between. This CDR3 contains 15 residues. Germline CDR1 MGHRA, CDR2 YSYEKL.

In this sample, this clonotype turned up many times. Here the CDR3 reads CAISASGSSYNEQFF. The CDR3 nucleotides are TGTGCCATCAGCGCCAGCGGGAGTTCCTACAATGAGCAGTTCTTC. The J gene is TRBJ2-1, the V gene TRBV10-3; 8 nucleotides match TRBD2. This CDR3 is 15 amino acids long. V was pared by 6 bases and J by 1 base, with 5 bases of the junction left unmatched. Germline CDR1 and CDR2: ENHRY and SYGVKD.

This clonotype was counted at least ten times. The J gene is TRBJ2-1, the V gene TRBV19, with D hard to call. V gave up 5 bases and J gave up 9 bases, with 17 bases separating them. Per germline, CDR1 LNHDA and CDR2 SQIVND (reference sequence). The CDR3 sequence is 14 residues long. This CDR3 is CASSGQPAGFEQFF. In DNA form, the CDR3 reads TGTGCCAGTAGTGGCCAGCCCGCTGGTTTTGAGCAGTTCTTC.

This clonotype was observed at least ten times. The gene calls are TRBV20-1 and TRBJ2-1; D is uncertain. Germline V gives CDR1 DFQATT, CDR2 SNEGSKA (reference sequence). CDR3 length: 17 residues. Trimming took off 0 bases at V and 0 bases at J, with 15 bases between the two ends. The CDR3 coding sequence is TGCAGTGCTAGAGATCTGGCGGTAAGCCGCTCCTACAATGAGCAGTTCTTC. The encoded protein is CSARDLAVSRSYNEQFF.

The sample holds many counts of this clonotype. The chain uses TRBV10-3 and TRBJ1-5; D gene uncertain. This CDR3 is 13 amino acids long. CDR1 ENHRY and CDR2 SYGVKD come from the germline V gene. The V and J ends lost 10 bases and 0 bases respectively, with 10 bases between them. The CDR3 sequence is CATNQGSNQPQHF. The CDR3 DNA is TGTGCCACCAATCAAGGTAGCAATCAGCCCCAGCATTTT.

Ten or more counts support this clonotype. The CDR3 nucleotides are TGCGCCAGCAGCTTGTTACAGGCGAACACTGAAGCTTTCTTT. Protein: CASSLLQANTEAFF. The J gene is TRBJ1-1, the V gene TRBV5-1, with D perhaps matching TRBD1 (5 bases). Germline V gene lookup returns CDR1 SGHRS and CDR2 YFSETQ. This CDR3 has 14 residues. V was pared by 1 base and J by 1 base, with 8 bases between.